The next 10 T cell receptor beta chains were all read from a single sample in a study of blood T cell repertoires in COVID-19. Using immunoSEQ multiplex PCR, the repertoire was profiled, and TCRdb retains in-frame clones only, with some absent. In the table there are 250,000 or so clones, 75% to 90% of which are singletons. Material for sequencing was PBMCs or T cells enriched from blood (not recorded which). The receptors shown here come from a woman aged 45-65 years who had recovered from COVID-19.

This clone turned up a few times. The rearrangement links TRBV27 to TRBJ1-1, with TRBD1 matching 11 bases. Germline assignment: CDR1 MNHEY and CDR2 SMNVEV (reference sequence). The CDR3 sequence is 16 residues long. V was clipped by 6 bases and J by 4 bases; unmatched bases: 10. The CDR3 sequence: CASSPGQGVGRTEAFF. The CDR3 bases are TGTGCCAGCAGCCCGGGACAGGGGGTCGGACGCACTGAAGCTTTCTTT.

This clone has a single count. The J gene is TRBJ1-1, the V gene TRBV29-1, with D perhaps matching TRBD1 (5 bases). V was pared by 3 bases and J by 5 bases, with 16 bases between. CDR1 SQVTM and CDR2 ANQGSEA come from the germline V gene. CDR3 size: 14 residues. The CDR3 here is CSVEITGGGTEAFF. In DNA form, the CDR3 reads TGCAGCGTTGAGATTACGGGGGGAGGGACTGAAGCTTTCTTT. The full variable domain, completed using reference TRBV29-1 and TRBJ1-1, is SAVISQKPSRDICQRGTSLTIQCQVDSQVTMMFWYRQQPGQSLTLIATANQGSEATYESGFVIDKFPISRPNLTFSTLTVSNMSPEDSSIYLCSVEITGGGTEAFFGQGTRLTVV.

The rearrangement uses TRBV30 and TRBJ1-3; a weak D match, TRBD1 (5 bases). The germline V and J ends were trimmed by 1 base and 4 bases, with 8 bases remaining between them. Per the germline V gene, CDR1 is GTSNPN and CDR2 is SVGIG (reference sequence). The CDR3 loop spans 13 amino acids. This CDR3 is CAWSAQGGNTIYF. As DNA, the CDR3 is TGTGCCTGGAGTGCTCAGGGAGGAAACACCATATATTTT.

This clone showed up just once. The chain combines TRBV25-1 with TRBJ2-3, with 9 positions matching TRBD1. Germline-derived CDR1 and CDR2 are MGHDK and SYGVNS. This CDR3 is built from 16 residues. With V trimmed by 5 bases and J by 10 bases, 16 bases remained unmatched. This CDR3 is CASSNTGGEFSVPQYF. CDR3 in DNA: TGTGCCAGCAGTAACACAGGGGGCGAATTTTCCGTGCCGCAGTATTTT.

The chain couples TRBV7-3 to TRBJ2-3; TRBD2 aligns across 7 bases. Trimming took 8 bases from V and 8 from J; bases not matched to a gene: 10. This CDR3 comprises 13 residues. The germline gives CDR1 SGHTA, CDR2 FQGTGA. The CDR3 bases are TGTGCCAGCGGACTAGGGGAGCACGGTACGCAGTATTTT. Translating it yields CASGLGEHGTQYF.

This chain uses TRBV5-6 with TRBJ2-3, with D unresolved. This CDR3 contains 15 residues. V was shortened by 2 bases and J by 2 bases, with 12 bases between the two germline ends. Germline values: CDR1 SGHDT, CDR2 YYEEEE. Here the CDR3 reads CASSFRHGLTDTQYF. In DNA, the CDR3 is TGTGCCAGCAGCTTCCGACATGGCCTCACAGATACGCAGTATTTT. The full variable domain, completed using reference TRBV5-6 and TRBJ2-3, is DAGVTQSPTHLIKTRGQQVTLRCSPKSGHDTVSWYQQALGQGPQFIFQYYEEEERQRGNFPDRFSGHQFPNYSSELNVNALLLGDSALYLCASSFRHGLTDTQYFGPGTRLTVL.

V and J are TRBV5-5 and TRBJ1-5; D is uncertain. The CDR3 extends over 14 amino acids. The V end was cut by 4 bases, the J end by 6 bases, with 14 bases between. CDR1 and CDR2 from the germline V gene are SGHKS and YYEKEE (reference sequence). The CDR3 coding sequence is TGTGCCAGCAGCATACTAACGACGGCTCAGCCCCAGCATTTT. As protein: CASSILTTAQPQHF.

V gene TRBV5-1 combines with J gene TRBJ1-1; no definite D call. Trimming stripped 4 bases from V and 1 base from J, with 20 bases between. CDR1 SGHRS and CDR2 YFSETQ come from the germline V gene. The CDR3 totals 17 residues. CDR3 nucleotide sequence: TGCGCCAGCAGCCCACTTTCCGGAGGCAGGAGGAACACTGAAGCTTTCTTT. Translation: CASSPLSGGRRNTEAFF.

As DNA, the CDR3 is TGTGCCAGCAGCCAAGGGCCCCGGACAGGGGGCGAATACGAGCAGTACTTC. This sequence encodes CASSQGPRTGGEYEQYF. V and J are TRBV3-1 (or the pseudogene TRBV3-2) and TRBJ2-7; 11 nucleotides align to TRBD1. The CDR3 totals 17 residues. CDR1 is LGHDT and CDR2 is YNNKEL in the germline V gene (reference sequence). V was pared by 1 base and J by 4 bases, with 9 bases of the junction left unmatched.

The chain joins TRBV30 to TRBJ2-1, with D maybe TRBD2 (6 bases). The CDR3 covers 15 residues. Germline loops: CDR1 GTSNPN, CDR2 SVGIG (reference sequence). The ends were cut back, 3 bases at V and 9 bases at J, with 21 bases in the middle. The CDR3 bases are TGTGCCTGGAGGCCCCCCGGGGCCACGCGGGGTGAGCAGTTCTTC. It codes for CAWRPPGATRGEQFF.